The sequence of this TCR beta chain was determined in a study of blood T cells in healthy people across ages. Study results and limitations: A strong correlation between TCR beta diversity and naive T cell percentage was seen.

Together with a sample-barcoded 5' primer, a J-beta primer mix was included in a second PCR lasting about 7 to 12 cycles. TCRdb analysed the 5' RACE reads with MiXCR anew, one entry per CDR3 protein. This sample has hundreds of thousands of distinct CDR3 sequences; around 31% occur once, and the top ten carry around a sixth. In its sample, this clonotype was seen many times. Its cognate antigen is unknown. V gave up 6 bases and J gave up 5 bases; unmatched junction bases: 12. The CDR3 length is 16 residues. The germline V gene encodes CDR1 SNHLY and CDR2 FYNNEI. Sequenced material: blood. This clonotype was sampled from a woman aged 80 or over in good health. This chain connects TRBV2 to TRBJ2-1; 8 bases are a match to TRBD1. The CDR3 loop is CASRARYRTGNNEQFF. The DNA of the CDR3 is TGTGCCAGCAGAGCTCGATACAGGACAGGGAACAATGAGCAGTTCTTC.